The clone carrying this T cell receptor beta chain was counted a single time. Its antigen is currently unknown. Both 60 Vbeta primers and 13 Jbeta primers went into the PCR. Generated by immunoSEQ multiplex PCR, the TCRdb table keeps only in-frame clones and is missing some. The data show about 190,000 clones, roughly four fifths seen once. Germline-derived CDR1 and CDR2 are MNHEY and SMNVEV (reference sequence). CDR3 length: 19 amino acids. Unmatched junction bases numbered 13, after V lost 5 bases and J lost 6 bases. These data come from a study of cytomegalovirus exposure and HLA in healthy donors. Overall study results and limits: Immune exposure was documented only through CMV serostatus. Prediction of most subjects' HLA-A and HLA-B alleles by TCR beta sequences was reportedly accurate. About 150 TCR beta chains were listed as cytomegalovirus-associated. Later analysis associated a missense DCLRE1C variant with TCR beta V- and J-gene trimming.

The TCR comes from a man between 40 and 49 years old in good health and CMV-seropositive. The chain uses TRBV27 and TRBJ2-2, with 15 bases lining up with TRBD2. Sequenced sample: PBMCs. The CDR3 is CASSLRTSGRAFMAGELFF. CDR3 nucleotides: TGTGCCAGCAGTCTCCGGACTAGCGGGAGGGCCTTCATGGCCGGGGAGCTGTTTTTT.